The source of this T cell receptor (beta chain) is a study of blood T cell repertoires in COVID-19. Two negative PCRs, clearance, or symptom resolution were required of recovered Cohort 3 donors. Using immunoSEQ multiplex PCR, the repertoire was profiled, and TCRdb retains in-frame clones only, with some absent. The sample holds 200,000 to 300,000 clones, around 89% seen once. Per the germline V gene, CDR1 is MNHEY and CDR2 is SMNVEV (reference sequence). Trimming left V 4 bases short and J 7 bases short, with 20 bases between. CDR3 size: 17 residues. Sequenced material: PBMCs or T cells enriched from blood (not recorded which). This chain links TRBV27 with TRBJ1-6, with no clear D. The clonotype originates from a woman aged 30 to 39 who had recovered from COVID-19. CDR3 nucleotide sequence: TGTGCCAGCAGTTACGATGGTATGCGGAGCTTAAATTCACCCCTCCACTTT. Protein: CASSYDGMRSLNSPLHF.